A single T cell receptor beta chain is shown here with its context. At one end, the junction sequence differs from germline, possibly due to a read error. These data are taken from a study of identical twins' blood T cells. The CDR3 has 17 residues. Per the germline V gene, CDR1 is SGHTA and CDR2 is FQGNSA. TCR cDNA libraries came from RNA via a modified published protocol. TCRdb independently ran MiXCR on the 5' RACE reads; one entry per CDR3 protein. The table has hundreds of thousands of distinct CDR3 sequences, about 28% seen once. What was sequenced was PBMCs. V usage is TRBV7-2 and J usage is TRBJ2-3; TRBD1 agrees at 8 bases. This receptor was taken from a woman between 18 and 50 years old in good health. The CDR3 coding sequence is TGTGCCAGCAGCGTAGCTCTAGGACAGGGACGAGGAGATACGCAGTATTTT. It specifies CASSVALGQGRGDTQYF.